The 29 T cell receptor beta chains below were found in one sample sequenced in a study of T cell responses to AZD1222 COVID-19 vaccine. Libraries were prepared by immunoSEQ multiplex PCR; TCRdb keeps only in-frame clonotypes and omits some of them. The sample records about 180,000 clones, around 93% being singletons. The input for sequencing was peripheral blood, taken 28 days after the second dose of the MenACWY control vaccine. These receptors all come from an adult who received the MenACWY meningococcal vaccine as a control.

The rearrangement uses TRBV2 and TRBJ1-1; the D is unclear. Trimming cost V 2 bases and J 2 bases, with 9 bases left between them. Germline CDR1 and CDR2: SNHLY and FYNNEI. The CDR3 is 14 amino acids. CDR3 DNA sequence: TGTGCCAGCAGTGAATCTGGTTTTAACACTGAAGCTTTCTTT. Amino acids: CASSESGFNTEAFF.

This chain joins TRBV6-1 and TRBJ1-3, with D possibly being TRBD1 (5 bases). The CDR3 has 14 amino acids. The V end was cut by 3 bases, the J end by 2 bases, with 8 bases between. Germline CDR1 is MNHNS and CDR2 is SASEGT. The CDR3: CASSDTGAGNTIYF. In nucleotides, the CDR3 is TGTGCCAGCAGTGACACGGGGGCTGGAAACACCATATATTTT.

V is TRBV7-2 and J is TRBJ1-1, with D unresolved. The CDR3 sequence is 15 residues long. Germline assignment: CDR1 SGHTA and CDR2 FQGNSA. The V and J ends lost 1 base and 4 bases respectively, with 13 bases between them. The DNA for the CDR3 is TGTGCCAGCAGCTTAGGGGCCCATTTATCCACTGAAGCTTTCTTT. Its translation: CASSLGAHLSTEAFF.

The CDR3 reads CASDLGQGHQPQHF. The CDR3 DNA sequence: TGTGCCAGCGATCTGGGACAGGGGCATCAGCCCCAGCATTTT. The chain uses TRBV28 and TRBJ1-5; TRBD1 agrees at 10 bases. Germline lookup yields CDR1 MDHEN and CDR2 SYDVKM. The CDR3 runs to 14 residues. V lost 8 bases, J lost 5 bases, and 6 bases stayed unmatched.

This clone was recorded a few times. V gene TRBV7-8 combines with J gene TRBJ2-2, with 10 bases matching TRBD1. This CDR3 comprises 15 residues. The germline gives CDR1 SGHVS, CDR2 FQNEAQ. Trimming at V came to 7 bases and at J to 4 bases, leaving 6 bases not matched to a gene. The CDR3: CASTRQGAITGELFF. CDR3 DNA: TGTGCCAGCACCCGACAGGGGGCCATCACCGGGGAGCTGTTTTTT.

This clone was seen only once. This sequence joins TRBV7-3 and TRBJ1-4, with D possibly TRBD1 on 5 matching bases. The V end was cut by 4 bases, the J end by 0 bases, with 15 bases between. The CDR3 is 17 residues long. Germline V CDR1 and CDR2: SGHTA, FQGTGA. The CDR3 DNA reads as TGTGCCAGCAGCTCCGGCCGACCGGGGGCAACTAATGAAAAACTGTTTTTT. Amino acids: CASSSGRPGATNEKLFF.

V usage is TRBV19 and J usage is TRBJ1-1, with 7 bases identical to TRBD1. CDR1 and CDR2 (germline): LNHDA, SQIVND (reference sequence). This CDR3 is built from 14 residues. Trimming removed 7 bases from V and 0 bases from J; junction bases left unmatched: 5. CDR3 loop: CASTTGAMNTEAFF. CDR3 DNA: TGTGCCAGTACCACAGGGGCCATGAACACTGAAGCTTTCTTT. Variable domain in full (rest from reference TRBV19 and TRBJ1-1): DGGITQSPKYLFRKEGQNVTLSCEQNLNHDAMYWYRQDPGQGLRLIYYSQIVNDFQKGDIAEGYSVSREKKESFPLTVTSAQKNPTAFYLCASTTGAMNTEAFFGQGTRLTVV.

The V gene is TRBV4-1, the J gene TRBJ1-1; D is uncertain. The germline CDR1 and CDR2 sequences are MGHRA and YSYEKL. V was clipped by 2 bases and J by 1 base, with 11 bases between them. This CDR3 contains 15 residues. The chain's CDR3 is CASSQQDGENTEAFF. Here the CDR3 DNA reads TGCGCCAGCAGCCAACAAGACGGGGAGAACACTGAAGCTTTCTTT.

The CDR3 here is CSVENLDEQFF. The CDR3 bases are TGCAGCGTCGAAAACTTGGATGAGCAGTTCTTC. V is TRBV29-1 and J is TRBJ2-1, with D uncertain. The CDR3 runs 11 residues. Deletions cut 6 bases from V and 8 bases from J, with 11 bases between. Germline loops: CDR1 SQVTM, CDR2 ANQGSEA.

V gene TRBV5-1 combines with J gene TRBJ1-2, with D perhaps matching TRBD1 (6 bases). CDR1 SGHRS and CDR2 YFSETQ come from the germline V gene. V was clipped by 2 bases and J by 6 bases, with 11 bases between them. The CDR3 totals 13 residues. The CDR3 loop reads CASSFEGGNGYTF. The CDR3 DNA reads TGCGCCAGCAGCTTCGAAGGGGGTAATGGCTACACCTTC.

The V and J genes are TRBV28 and TRBJ1-5; D unresolved. Per germline, CDR1 MDHEN and CDR2 SYDVKM. The CDR3 is made up of 12 amino acids. Here the CDR3 reads CGSHSPPQPQHF. CDR3 bases: TGTGGAAGTCACTCTCCCCCTCAGCCCCAGCATTTT. The variable domain in full, with the rest retrieved from reference TRBV28 and TRBJ1-5, is DVKVTQSSRYLVKRTGEKVFLECVQDMDHENMFWYRQDPGLGLRLIYFSYDVKMKEKGDIPEGYSVSREKKERFSLILESASTNQTSMYLCGSHSPPQPQHFGDGTRLSIL.

This clone was detected only once. The V and J genes are TRBV7-2 and TRBJ1-3, with D unresolved. CDR1 SGHTA and CDR2 FQGNSA come from the germline V gene. CDR3 length equals 15 residues. The V end lost 1 base, the J end lost 0 bases, and 7 bases lay between the germline ends. CDR3: CASSLVGDSGNTIYF. The CDR3 region has the DNA TGTGCCAGCAGCTTAGTCGGCGACTCTGGAAACACCATATATTTT.

V is TRBV19 and J is TRBJ1-1; D unclear. Germline V gives CDR1 LNHDA, CDR2 SQIVND (reference sequence). The CDR3 loop spans 15 amino acids. Trimming took 5 bases from V and 0 from J, leaving 13 bases between them. CDR3 residues: CASSARPVMNTEAFF. CDR3 nucleotide sequence: TGTGCCAGTAGTGCACGGCCAGTGATGAACACTGAAGCTTTCTTT.

The table lists this clone with a few counts. The chain combines TRBV7-9 with TRBJ1-2; TRBD1 is a possible D gene (5 bases). Between the trimmed V and J ends, which lost 1 base and 7 bases, there was a span of 10 bases. CDR3 length equals 13 residues. The germline V gene has CDR1 SEHNR and CDR2 FQNEAQ (reference sequence). CDR3 in amino acids: CASSLEGDFGYTF. CDR3 DNA sequence: TGTGCCAGCAGCTTAGAAGGGGACTTTGGCTACACCTTC.

The chain employs TRBV9 and TRBJ2-1; D call uncertain. The CDR3 covers 15 residues. Trimming removed 4 bases at V and 0 bases at J, with 11 bases between. Germline loops: CDR1 SGDLS, CDR2 YYNGEE. The CDR3 region has the DNA TGTGCCAGCAGCACACAGAGAAGCTCCTACAATGAGCAGTTCTTC. Protein sequence: CASSTQRSSYNEQFF. The full variable domain, with the rest looked up from reference TRBV9 and TRBJ2-1, is DSGVTQTPKHLITATGQRVTLRCSPRSGDLSVYWYQQSLDQGLQFLIQYYNGEERAKGNILERFSAQQFPDLHSELNLSSLELGDSALYFCASSTQRSSYNEQFFGPGTRLTVL.

The chain joins TRBV18 to TRBJ2-6; 7 bases are shared with TRBD1. CDR3 size: 18 residues. Trimming took 3 bases from V and 0 from J; bases not matched to a gene: 8. Germline V lookup: CDR1 KGHSH, CDR2 LQKENI. The CDR3 here is CASSPFDTGASGANVLTF. CDR3 DNA sequence: TGTGCCAGCTCACCGTTTGATACAGGGGCCTCTGGGGCCAACGTCCTGACTTTC.

The CDR3 here is CASISGQGAYQPQHF. The CDR3 nucleotides read TGTGCCAGTATTTCGGGACAGGGGGCTTATCAGCCCCAGCATTTT. J is TRBJ1-5 and V is TRBV19; 12 bases map to TRBD1. The CDR3 consists of 15 residues. The V gene end was trimmed by 7 bases and the J gene end by 5 bases; junction bases not matched to a gene: 6. Germline V gene sequence: CDR1 LNHDA, CDR2 SQIVND (reference sequence). Full variable domain (remainder filled in from reference TRBV19 and TRBJ1-5): DGGITQSPKYLFRKEGQNVTLSCEQNLNHDAMYWYRQDPGQGLRLIYYSQIVNDFQKGDIAEGYSVSREKKESFPLTVTSAQKNPTAFYLCASISGQGAYQPQHFGDGTRLSIL.

This chain uses TRBV27 with TRBJ2-7; 9 bases are shared with TRBD1. The CDR3 runs to 16 residues. With V trimmed by 6 bases and J by 5 bases, 14 bases remained unmatched. The V gene's germline CDR1 is MNHEY and CDR2 SMNVEV (reference sequence). The CDR3 region has the DNA TGTGCCAGCAGCCCTCCCCCGGGACAGGGTACCCACGAGCAGTACTTC. This codes for CASSPPPGQGTHEQYF.

The chain links TRBV27 to TRBJ1-2; tentatively, D is TRBD1 (5 bases). CDR1 MNHEY and CDR2 SMNVEV come from the germline V gene (reference sequence). This CDR3 spans 16 amino acids. The V end lost 5 bases, the J end lost 0 bases, and 16 bases lay between the germline ends. CDR3: CASSPGLKRANYGYTF. The CDR3 coding sequence is TGTGCCAGCAGTCCGGGGCTAAAACGGGCTAACTATGGCTACACCTTC.

This rearrangement joins TRBV28 to TRBJ1-2; no definite D call. Germline CDR1 reads MDHEN; CDR2 reads SYDVKM. The CDR3 contains 11 residues. CDR3 region: CVTQTNYGYTF. The CDR3 coding sequence is TGTGTCACCCAAACTAACTATGGCTACACCTTC.

CDR3 protein: CASSTGTSGNTIYF. The CDR3 coding sequence is TGTGCCAGTAGTACCGGAACCAGTGGAAACACCATATATTTT. This chain joins TRBV19 and TRBJ1-3; no clear D gene. The CDR3 runs 14 residues. V dropped 4 bases and J dropped 3 bases, with 10 bases sitting between them. Per the germline V gene, CDR1 is LNHDA and CDR2 is SQIVND (reference sequence).

This chain uses TRBV6-5 with TRBJ1-1; 8 bases line up with TRBD1. The germline V gene encodes CDR1 MNHEY and CDR2 SVGAGI. The CDR3 covers 13 residues. V shed 7 bases, J shed 4 bases, and the junction held 5 bases outside the gene matches. The CDR3, as DNA: TGTGCCAGCAATATACAGGGGGGCACTGAAGCTTTCTTT. It yields the protein CASNIQGGTEAFF.

V is TRBV29-1 and J is TRBJ2-5; D perhaps matches TRBD1 (5 bases). The CDR3 contains 12 residues. Trimming left V 7 bases short and J 1 base short, with 10 bases between. The V gene's germline CDR1 is SQVTM and CDR2 ANQGSEA. For the CDR3, the DNA is TGCAGCGCCGGACACGGCCAAGAGACCCAGTACTTC. It specifies CSAGHGQETQYF.

The V call is TRBV19, the J call TRBJ1-2, with a weak D call TRBD1 (6 bases). This CDR3 spans 13 amino acids. Germline values: CDR1 LNHDA, CDR2 SQIVND (reference sequence). V dropped 7 bases and J dropped 4 bases, with 13 bases sitting between them. The CDR3 region is CASKMGARYGYTF. CDR3 DNA: TGTGCCAGTAAAATGGGGGCGCGCTATGGCTACACCTTC.

The rearrangement uses TRBV5-4 and TRBJ1-6; 7 nucleotides match TRBD1. V shed 5 bases and J 5 bases; nucleotides not matched to a gene: 7. The length of the CDR3 is 15 residues. Per germline, CDR1 SGHNT and CDR2 YYREEE (reference sequence). CDR3 sequence reads: CASRSDRVHNSPLHF. For the CDR3, the DNA is TGTGCCAGCAGGTCCGACAGGGTGCATAATTCACCCCTCCACTTT.

V usage is TRBV7-9 and J usage is TRBJ2-1; D is unclear. CDR3 length: 13 amino acids. CDR1 and CDR2 (germline): SEHNR, FQNEAQ (reference sequence). Trimming took 3 bases from V and 6 from J, leaving 9 bases between them. CDR3 protein: CASSFGALNEQFF. CDR3 nucleotides: TGTGCCAGCAGCTTCGGAGCGCTCAATGAGCAGTTCTTC. The full variable domain, in which reference TRBV7-9 and TRBJ2-1 provide the parts outside the CDR3, is DTGVSQNPRHKITKRGQNVTFRCDPISEHNRLYWYRQTLGQGPEFLTYFQNEAQLEKSRLLSDRFSAERPKGSFSTLEIQRTEQGDSAMYLCASSFGALNEQFFGPGTRLTVL.

Only one count was recorded for this clone. V and J are TRBV24-1 and TRBJ1-2, with 8 bases aligning to TRBD1. Germline CDR1 is KGHDR and CDR2 is SFDVKD. CDR3 length: 17 amino acids. V was clipped by 3 bases and J by 4 bases; unmatched bases: 12. The CDR3: CATSDPGGAGGVYGYTF. CDR3 bases: TGTGCCACCAGTGATCCCGGGGGGGCAGGGGGCGTCTATGGCTACACCTTC.

This chain links TRBV28 with TRBJ2-7, with D possibly TRBD2 on 5 matching bases. With 4 bases removed from V and 7 bases from J, the gap between germline ends came to 14 bases. This CDR3 contains 13 residues. The germline V gene encodes CDR1 MDHEN and CDR2 SYDVKM. The DNA of the CDR3 is TGTGCCAGCAGTTCGGCCCCTAGGAGGGAGCAGTACTTC. This sequence encodes CASSSAPRREQYF.

This chain connects TRBV7-9 to TRBJ2-2; D remains ambiguous. Trimming cost V 6 bases and J 1 base, with 9 bases left between them. Per the germline V gene, CDR1 is SEHNR and CDR2 is FQNEAQ (reference sequence). The CDR3 has 14 residues. CDR3 loop: CASRPLMNTGELFF. CDR3 in DNA: TGTGCCAGCAGACCCTTAATGAACACCGGGGAGCTGTTTTTT. Drawing the rest from reference TRBV7-9 and TRBJ2-2, the complete variable domain is DTGVSQNPRHKITKRGQNVTFRCDPISEHNRLYWYRQTLGQGPEFLTYFQNEAQLEKSRLLSDRFSAERPKGSFSTLEIQRTEQGDSAMYLCASRPLMNTGELFFGEGSRLTVL.